One sample yielded the 9 T cell receptor beta chains listed below, sequenced in a study of early T cells in non-severe SARS-CoV-2 infection. A single record per CDR3 protein comes from TCRdb applying MiXCR to the 5' RACE reads. The sample consists of over 60,000 distinct CDR3 sequences, around 11% of them appearing once. The specimen was whole blood, collected at baseline. All receptors come from an adult who was a healthcare worker with PCR-confirmed SARS-CoV-2 infection or an uninfected control (not recorded which).

This rearrangement joins TRBV29-1 to TRBJ2-5; no reliable D call. V was shortened by 8 bases and J by 2 bases, with 12 bases between the two germline ends. CDR3 length equals 12 residues. The germline V gene encodes CDR1 SQVTM and CDR2 ANQGSEA. The CDR3 loop is CSSGSLQETQYF. CDR3 sequence (DNA): TGCAGCTCGGGTAGTTTACAAGAGACCCAGTACTTC.

The chain recombines TRBV20-1 with TRBJ1-1, with D unresolved. CDR3 length: 14 amino acids. V was clipped by 1 base and J by 1 base, with 10 bases between them. Germline CDR1 DFQATT, CDR2 SNEGSKA (reference sequence). CDR3 DNA sequence: TGCAGTGCTAGAGTCCTCGGGAGGAACACTGAAGCTTTCTTT. Protein product: CSARVLGRNTEAFF.

This clonotype has a count of ten or more. DNA of the CDR3: TGTGCCATCAGTGAGGCTCCTTCCAGGCCCCAGCATTTT. Translated, it gives CAISEAPSRPQHF. This chain joins TRBV10-3 and TRBJ1-5; D is unresolved. V was shortened by 2 bases and J by 9 bases, with 11 bases between the two germline ends. In germline, CDR1 is ENHRY, CDR2 SYGVKD. The CDR3 covers 13 residues.

This clonotype was counted many times. The V and J genes are TRBV27 and TRBJ1-4; 7 positions agree with TRBD1. CDR3 length: 13 amino acids. Losses at the gene ends were 7 bases for V and 8 bases for J; bases not matched to a gene: 7. Germline CDR1 and CDR2: MNHEY and SMNVEV (reference sequence). The CDR3 loop reads CASKRQGWEKLFF. The CDR3 DNA reads as TGTGCCAGCAAACGACAGGGTTGGGAAAAACTGTTTTTT.

This clonotype was found a few times. The rearrangement links TRBV20-1 to TRBJ2-5, with TRBD1 matching over 9 bases. The V segment lost 6 bases and the J segment 1 base; nucleotides outside the gene matches: 3. Germline V lookup: CDR1 DFQATT, CDR2 SNEGSKA (reference sequence). CDR3 length: 13 amino acids. CDR3 sequence: CSADRGGQETQYF. CDR3 nucleotide sequence: TGCAGTGCGGACAGGGGAGGCCAAGAGACCCAGTACTTC.

This rearrangement joins TRBV20-1 to TRBJ2-3; D may correspond to TRBD1 or TRBD2 (5 bases each). This CDR3 spans 15 amino acids. The germline CDR1 and CDR2 sequences are DFQATT and SNEGSKA (reference sequence). Trimming removed 3 bases at V and 0 bases at J, with 13 bases between. DNA of the CDR3: TGCAGTGCTAGGGGGGTGGGCCCTAGCACAGATACGCAGTATTTT. It encodes CSARGVGPSTDTQYF.

The chain recombines TRBV5-1 with TRBJ1-5; D might be TRBD1 (5 bases). The CDR3 runs to 15 residues. The V gene lost 0 bases and the J gene lost 2 bases, with 9 bases spanning the gap. Germline CDR1 is SGHRS and CDR2 is YFSETQ. In DNA form, the CDR3 reads TGCGCCAGCAGCTTGGAGGGCAGGGGCAATCAGCCCCAGCATTTT. Its translation is CASSLEGRGNQPQHF. Full variable domain (missing parts from reference TRBV5-1 and TRBJ1-5): KAGVTQTPRYLIKTRGQQVTLSCSPISGHRSVSWYQQTPGQGLQFLFEYFSETQRNKGNFPGRFSGRQFSNSRSEMNVSTLELGDSALYLCASSLEGRGNQPQHFGDGTRLSIL.

This sequence joins TRBV7-2 and TRBJ2-2; D perhaps matches TRBD1 (5 bases). Germline-derived CDR1 and CDR2 are SGHTA and FQGNSA. The V and J ends lost 1 base and 6 bases respectively, with 12 bases between them. CDR3 length equals 15 residues. CDR3 DNA: TGTGCCAGCAGCTTAGTACCGGGCAGGGCCGGGGAGCTGTTTTTT. Its protein product is CASSLVPGRAGELFF.

This clonotype was observed a handful of times. The chain uses TRBV19 and TRBJ1-2, with TRBD1 matching 8 bases. Germline CDR1 is LNHDA and CDR2 is SQIVND (reference sequence). The V gene end was trimmed by 7 bases and the J gene end by 4 bases; junction bases not matched to a gene: 17. The CDR3 extends over 17 amino acids. The CDR3 DNA follows: TGTGCCAGTATCGCGTATGAGGGCGGACAGGGACTCTATGGCTACACCTTC. Translation: CASIAYEGGQGLYGYTF.